The 17 T cell receptor beta chains in this list originate from one sample, sequenced in a study of blood T cell repertoires in COVID-19. Sequencing used immunoSEQ multiplex PCR; TCRdb keeps in-frame clones, though not all of them. The profile covers 200,000 to 300,000 clones, with approximately 87% appearing a single time and under 6.5% taken by the ten largest. Sequencing used peripheral blood. Source of these receptors: a man between 60 and 70 years old with acute or convalescent COVID-19.

The chain combines TRBV28 with TRBJ1-1, with D perhaps TRBD1 (5 bases). Trimming shortened V by 5 bases and J by 1 base, and 14 bases separated the two germline ends. The CDR3 is 15 amino acids. Looked up from germline, CDR1 is MDHEN and CDR2 is SYDVKM. The chain's CDR3 is CASSLQGTANTEAFF. CDR3 coding DNA: TGTGCCAGCAGTCTCCAGGGAACTGCGAACACTGAAGCTTTCTTT. Combining the CDR3 with reference TRBV28 and TRBJ1-1 gives the whole variable domain DVKVTQSSRYLVKRTGEKVFLECVQDMDHENMFWYRQDPGLGLRLIYFSYDVKMKEKGDIPEGYSVSREKKERFSLILESASTNQTSMYLCASSLQGTANTEAFFGQGTRLTVV.

The rearrangement uses TRBV28 and TRBJ2-1; 10 bases align to TRBD1. The germline CDR1 and CDR2 sequences are MDHEN and SYDVKM. V gave up 7 bases and J gave up 7 bases; unmatched junction bases: 4. The CDR3 runs to 13 residues. Here the CDR3 reads CASIGTGVNEQFF. In DNA, the CDR3 is TGTGCCAGCATCGGGACAGGGGTGAATGAGCAGTTCTTC.

This CDR3 reads CASSLTGGAHGYTF. DNA of the CDR3: TGCGCCAGCAGCCTAACAGGGGGCGCCCATGGCTACACCTTC. The chain combines TRBV4-3 with TRBJ1-2; the match to TRBD1 covers 9 bases. The CDR3 spans 14 residues. V gave up 4 bases and J gave up 6 bases; unmatched junction bases: 6. Germline CDR1 and CDR2: LGHNA and YSLEER.

This clone was counted a few times. The V and J genes are TRBV9 and TRBJ1-4; 8 bases map to TRBD1. Germline assignment: CDR1 SGDLS and CDR2 YYNGEE. After removal of 2 bases from V and 6 bases from J, the junction contained 9 bases not matched to a gene. The CDR3 is made up of 16 amino acids. CDR3 in amino acids: CASSVYQGARDEKLFF. The CDR3 DNA follows: TGTGCCAGCAGCGTGTACCAGGGGGCTCGGGATGAAAAACTGTTTTTT.

The chain recombines TRBV12-3 or TRBV12-4 with TRBJ2-7, with D maybe TRBD2 (6 bases). Trimming shortened V by 1 base and J by 2 bases, and 6 bases separated the two germline ends. The CDR3 is made up of 13 amino acids. CDR3 DNA sequence: TGTGCCAGCAGTTTAGGACTAGCCTACGAGCAGTACTTC. Translating gives CASSLGLAYEQYF.

The rearrangement links TRBV28 to TRBJ1-4, with 7 positions matching TRBD1. The germline V gene encodes CDR1 MDHEN and CDR2 SYDVKM. The CDR3 sequence is 19 residues long. After removal of 1 base from V and 8 bases from J, the junction contained 19 bases not matched to a gene. The CDR3 DNA is TGTGCCAGCAGTTTATCGCGGGCAGGGGGGAACATAATGAGGGAAAAACTGTTTTTT. Its translation is CASSLSRAGGNIMREKLFF.

The V gene is TRBV2, the J gene TRBJ1-2; tentatively, D is TRBD1 (5 bases). V lost 2 bases to trimming and J lost 6 bases, with 13 bases between them. The CDR3 runs to 14 residues. CDR1 and CDR2 from the germline V gene are SNHLY and FYNNEI. The CDR3 bases are TGTGCCAGCAGTGAAAGAGTTGGGGCGGATGGCTACACCTTC. The encoded protein is CASSERVGADGYTF. The full variable domain, in which reference TRBV2 and TRBJ1-2 provide the parts outside the CDR3, is EPEVTQTPSHQVTQMGQEVILRCVPISNHLYFYWYRQILGQKVEFLVSFYNNEISEKSEIFDDQFSVERPDGSNFTLKIRSTKLEDSAMYFCASSERVGADGYTFGSGTRLTVV.

The chain employs TRBV7-3 and TRBJ2-1; D is perhaps TRBD2 (6 bases). The CDR3 covers 16 residues. The V end lost 2 bases, the J end lost 8 bases, and 19 bases lay between the germline ends. Germline CDR1 SGHTA, CDR2 FQGTGA. CDR3 sequence reads: CASSLRNGGIYDEQFF. The CDR3 DNA sequence: TGTGCCAGCAGCTTACGAAACGGGGGAATTTACGATGAGCAGTTCTTC.

The chain links TRBV4-1 to TRBJ1-1; weak D call: TRBD1 (6 bases). Germline V gene lookup returns CDR1 MGHRA and CDR2 YSYEKL. The CDR3 is made up of 15 amino acids. V was pared by 0 bases and J by 2 bases, with 10 bases between. The CDR3 DNA follows: TGCGCCAGCAGCCAAGAAGGGGGGGGAAACACTGAAGCTTTCTTT. This sequence encodes CASSQEGGGNTEAFF.

The chain recombines TRBV4-2 with TRBJ2-7; 11 bases are shared with TRBD1. The length of the CDR3 is 16 residues. Germline V gene data show CDR1 as LGHNA and CDR2 as YNFKEQ. J lost 4 bases, V lost 4 bases, and 9 bases had no gene match. The CDR3 nucleotides read TGTGCCAGCAGCCCCGGGACAGGGGGGATCAATTACGAGCAGTACTTC. Protein product: CASSPGTGGINYEQYF.

The chain's CDR3 is CASSGLGNTGELFF. CDR3 coding DNA: TGCGCCAGCAGCGGACTAGGGAACACCGGGGAGCTGTTTTTT. The chain uses TRBV10-2 and TRBJ2-2; TRBD2 matches 7 bases. The germline V gene encodes CDR1 WSHSY and CDR2 SAAADI. The CDR3 loop spans 14 amino acids. Trimming removed 6 bases from V and 1 base from J; junction bases left unmatched: 2.

The V gene is TRBV4-3, the J gene TRBJ1-1; D is possibly TRBD1 (6 bases). Germline V CDR1 and CDR2: LGHNA, YSLEER. The CDR3 is 13 residues long. Trimming took 4 bases from V and 6 from J, leaving 12 bases between them. In DNA form, the CDR3 reads TGCGCCAGCAGCCCGAATACAGGGCCTGAAGCTTTCTTT. Encoded protein: CASSPNTGPEAFF.

The rearrangement uses TRBV6-2 or TRBV6-3 and TRBJ2-5, with 13 bases identical to TRBD2. CDR1 is MNHEY and CDR2 is SVGEGT in the germline V gene. V shed 3 bases, J shed 4 bases, and the junction held 5 bases outside the gene matches. The CDR3 contains 16 residues. The CDR3 DNA reads TGTGCCAGCAGTTATCCGGGACTAGCGGGAACAGAGACCCAGTACTTC. It translates to CASSYPGLAGTETQYF.

This chain connects TRBV19 to TRBJ2-7; tentative D call: TRBD2 (5 bases). This CDR3 spans 10 amino acids. With 10 bases removed from V and 2 bases from J, the gap between germline ends came to 6 bases. Germline V lookup: CDR1 LNHDA, CDR2 SQIVND (reference sequence). This chain's CDR3 is CATGTYEQYF. As DNA, the CDR3 is TGTGCCACGGGAACCTACGAGCAGTACTTC.

The chain has TRBV12-3 or TRBV12-4 and TRBJ1-6; TRBD1 might be the D (6 bases). The CDR3 is made up of 13 amino acids. Trimming removed 6 bases from V and 11 bases from J, with 14 bases in between. CDR3 nucleotide sequence: TGTGCCAGCAGCCCGAGGGGGGGAGCACCCCTCCACTTT. Protein product: CASSPRGGAPLHF.

The chain combines TRBV11-3 with TRBJ2-1, with 7 nucleotides matching TRBD2. The CDR3 has 17 amino acids. The V segment lost 4 bases and the J segment 4 bases; nucleotides outside the gene matches: 13. Germline CDR1 reads SGHNT; CDR2 reads YENEEA. DNA of the CDR3: TGTGCCAGCAGCTCCTCCATGAGCGGGATTAATTACAATGAGCAGTTCTTC. Its protein product is CASSSSMSGINYNEQFF.

J is TRBJ2-2 and V is TRBV9, with TRBD2 identical over 8 bases. The CDR3 consists of 17 residues. With 3 bases clipped from V and 3 bases from J, the junction kept 10 bases outside the gene matches. CDR1 SGDLS and CDR2 YYNGEE come from the germline V gene. The CDR3 spells CASSARASGRYTGELFF. CDR3 bases: TGTGCCAGCAGCGCCCGGGCAAGCGGGAGATACACCGGGGAGCTGTTTTTT.